Listed here is a single T cell receptor (beta chain). As yet, its antigen is unknown. The data were obtained in a study of cytomegalovirus exposure and HLA in healthy donors. Study as a whole: Sequencing of 150 million to 200 million T cells in an earlier analysis found under 120 million unique TCR beta sequences.

The CDR3 contains 17 residues. Germline lookup yields CDR1 SGDLS and CDR2 YYNGEE. V was clipped by 2 bases and J by 4 bases; unmatched bases: 5. Vbeta (60) and Jbeta (13) primers were used in the PCR. Assay: immunoSEQ multiplex PCR; the TCRdb copy retains only in-frame clones and omits some. Found here are about 96,000 clones, roughly 79% of them singletons; the top ten hold around 3.1%. Study-wide results and limits: Specific recognition of CMV antigens was confirmed in vitro for a few chains (all CMV-associated).

The J gene is TRBJ2-1, the V gene TRBV9; the match to TRBD2 covers 14 bases. Sequenced: PBMCs. This sequence was found in a female donor in good health and CMV-seropositive. The CDR3 coding sequence is TGTGCCAGCAGCGTGCCGACTAGCGGGAGGGAGTACAATGAGCAGTTCTTC. It translates to CASSVPTSGREYNEQFF.